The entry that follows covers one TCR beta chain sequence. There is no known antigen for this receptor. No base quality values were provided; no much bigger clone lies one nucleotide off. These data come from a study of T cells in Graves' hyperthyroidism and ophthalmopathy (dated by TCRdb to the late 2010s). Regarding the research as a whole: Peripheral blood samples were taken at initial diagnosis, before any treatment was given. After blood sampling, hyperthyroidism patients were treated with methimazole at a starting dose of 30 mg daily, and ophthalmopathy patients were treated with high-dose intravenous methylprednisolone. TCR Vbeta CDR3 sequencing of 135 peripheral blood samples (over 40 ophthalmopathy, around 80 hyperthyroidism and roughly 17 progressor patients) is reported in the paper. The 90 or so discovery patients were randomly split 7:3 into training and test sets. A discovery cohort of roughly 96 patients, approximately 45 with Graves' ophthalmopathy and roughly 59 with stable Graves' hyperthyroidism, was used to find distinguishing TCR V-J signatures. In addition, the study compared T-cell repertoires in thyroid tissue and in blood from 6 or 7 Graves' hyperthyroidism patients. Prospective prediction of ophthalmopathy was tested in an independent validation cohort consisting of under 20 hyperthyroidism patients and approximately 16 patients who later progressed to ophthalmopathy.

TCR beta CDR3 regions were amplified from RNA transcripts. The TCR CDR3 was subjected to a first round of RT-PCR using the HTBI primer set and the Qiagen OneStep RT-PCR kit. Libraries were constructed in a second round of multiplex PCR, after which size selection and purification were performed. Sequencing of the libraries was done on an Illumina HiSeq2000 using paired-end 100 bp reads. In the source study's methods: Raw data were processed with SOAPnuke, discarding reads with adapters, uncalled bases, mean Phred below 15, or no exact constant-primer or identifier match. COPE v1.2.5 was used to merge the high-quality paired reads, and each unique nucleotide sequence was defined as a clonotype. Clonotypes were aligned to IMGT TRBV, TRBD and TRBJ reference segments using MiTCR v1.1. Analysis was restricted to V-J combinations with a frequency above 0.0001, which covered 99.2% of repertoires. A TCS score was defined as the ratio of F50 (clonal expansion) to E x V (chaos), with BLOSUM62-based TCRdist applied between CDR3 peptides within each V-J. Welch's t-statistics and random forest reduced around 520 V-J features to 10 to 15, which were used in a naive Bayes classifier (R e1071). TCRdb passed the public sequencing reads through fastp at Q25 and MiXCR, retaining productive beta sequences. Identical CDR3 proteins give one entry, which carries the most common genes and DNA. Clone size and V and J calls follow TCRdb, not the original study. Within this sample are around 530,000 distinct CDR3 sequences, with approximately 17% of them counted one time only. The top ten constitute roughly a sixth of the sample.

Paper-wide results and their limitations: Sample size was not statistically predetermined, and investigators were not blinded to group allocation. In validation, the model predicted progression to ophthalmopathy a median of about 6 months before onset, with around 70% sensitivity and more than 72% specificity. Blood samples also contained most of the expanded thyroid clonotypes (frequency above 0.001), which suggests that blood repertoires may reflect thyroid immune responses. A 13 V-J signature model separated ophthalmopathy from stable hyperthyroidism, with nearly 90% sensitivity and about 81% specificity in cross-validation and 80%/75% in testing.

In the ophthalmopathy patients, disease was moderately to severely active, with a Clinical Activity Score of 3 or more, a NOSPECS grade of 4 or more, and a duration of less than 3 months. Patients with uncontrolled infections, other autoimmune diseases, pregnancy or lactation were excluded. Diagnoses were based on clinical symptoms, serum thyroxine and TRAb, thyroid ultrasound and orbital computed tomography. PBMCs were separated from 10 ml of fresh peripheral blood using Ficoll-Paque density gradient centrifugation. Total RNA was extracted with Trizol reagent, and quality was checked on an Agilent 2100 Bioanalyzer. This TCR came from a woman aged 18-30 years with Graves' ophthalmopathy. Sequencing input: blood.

The bases read TGTGCCAGCAGTGAAGTAGGGATCGGGACTGAAGCTTTCTTT. It encodes CASSEVGIGTEAFF. The chain uses TRBV25-1 and TRBJ1-1, with the D gene not confidently named. The junction shows trimming of 2 bases on V and 5 bases on J, plus 12 bases between the germline ends. The CDR3 goes from the cysteine to the phenylalanine over 14 residues. Solely the CDR3 DNA is kept, with 42 bases framed from the first base. The germline V gene supplies CDR1 MGHDK and CDR2 SYGVNS.